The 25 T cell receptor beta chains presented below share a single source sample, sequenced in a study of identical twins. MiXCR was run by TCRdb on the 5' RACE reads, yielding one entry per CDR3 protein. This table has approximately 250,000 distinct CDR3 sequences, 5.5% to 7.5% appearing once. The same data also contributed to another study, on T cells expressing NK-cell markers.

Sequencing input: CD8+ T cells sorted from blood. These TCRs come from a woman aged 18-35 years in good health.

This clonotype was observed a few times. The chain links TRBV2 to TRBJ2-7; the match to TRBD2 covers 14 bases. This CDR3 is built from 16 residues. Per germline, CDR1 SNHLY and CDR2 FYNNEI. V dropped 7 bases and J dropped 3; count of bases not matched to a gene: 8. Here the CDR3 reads CASILTSGRGLYEQYF. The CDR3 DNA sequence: TGTGCCAGCATTTTGACTAGCGGGAGGGGCCTCTACGAGCAGTACTTC. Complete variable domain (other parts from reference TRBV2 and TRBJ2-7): EPEVTQTPSHQVTQMGQEVILRCVPISNHLYFYWYRQILGQKVEFLVSFYNNEISEKSEIFDDQFSVERPDGSNFTLKIRSTKLEDSAMYFCASILTSGRGLYEQYFGPGTRLTVT.

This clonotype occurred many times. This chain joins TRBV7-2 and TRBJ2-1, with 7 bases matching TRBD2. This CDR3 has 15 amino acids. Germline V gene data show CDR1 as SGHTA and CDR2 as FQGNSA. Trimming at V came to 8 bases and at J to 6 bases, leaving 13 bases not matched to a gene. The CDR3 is CASQGAAGTGNEQFF. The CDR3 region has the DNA TGTGCCAGCCAAGGGGCAGCGGGGACTGGCAATGAGCAGTTCTTC.

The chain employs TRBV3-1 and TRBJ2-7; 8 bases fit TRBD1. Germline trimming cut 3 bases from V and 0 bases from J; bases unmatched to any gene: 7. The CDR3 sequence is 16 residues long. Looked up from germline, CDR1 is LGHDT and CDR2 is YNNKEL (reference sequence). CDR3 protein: CASSQNRDRSSYEQYF. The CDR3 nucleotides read TGTGCCAGCAGCCAGAACCGGGACAGGAGCTCCTACGAGCAGTACTTC.

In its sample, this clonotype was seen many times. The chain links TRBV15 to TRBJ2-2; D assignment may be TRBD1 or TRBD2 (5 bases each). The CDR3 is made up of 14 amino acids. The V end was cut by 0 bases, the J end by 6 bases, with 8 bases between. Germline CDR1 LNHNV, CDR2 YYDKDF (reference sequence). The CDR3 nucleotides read TGTGCCACCAGCAGAGATCGAGGGGCCGGGGAGCTGTTTTTT. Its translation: CATSRDRGAGELFF.

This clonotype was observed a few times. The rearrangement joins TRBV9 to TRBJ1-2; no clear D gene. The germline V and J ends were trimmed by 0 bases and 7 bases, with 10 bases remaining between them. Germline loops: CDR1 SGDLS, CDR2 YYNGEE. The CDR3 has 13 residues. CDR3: CASSVVEGSGYTF. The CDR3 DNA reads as TGTGCCAGCAGCGTAGTGGAAGGGAGTGGCTACACCTTC.

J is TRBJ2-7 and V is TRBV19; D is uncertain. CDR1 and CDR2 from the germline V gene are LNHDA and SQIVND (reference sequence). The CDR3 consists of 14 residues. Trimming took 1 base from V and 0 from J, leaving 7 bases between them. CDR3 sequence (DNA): TGTGCCAGTAGTATAGCCACGGACTCCTACGAGCAGTACTTC. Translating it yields CASSIATDSYEQYF.

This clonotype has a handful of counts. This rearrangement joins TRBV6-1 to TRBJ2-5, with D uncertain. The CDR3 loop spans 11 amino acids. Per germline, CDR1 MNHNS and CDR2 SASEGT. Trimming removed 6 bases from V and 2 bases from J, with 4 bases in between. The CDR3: CASRTQETQYF. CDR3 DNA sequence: TGTGCCAGCAGGACGCAAGAGACCCAGTACTTC.

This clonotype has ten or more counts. In DNA, the CDR3 is TGCAGCGCGGACAGGGGCGATGAGCAGTTCTTC. Translated: CSADRGDEQFF. This chain connects TRBV29-1 to TRBJ2-1, with TRBD1 matching over 9 bases. V shed 7 bases and J 8 bases; nucleotides not matched to a gene: 3. There are 11 residues in the CDR3. From germline, CDR1 is SQVTM and CDR2 ANQGSEA.

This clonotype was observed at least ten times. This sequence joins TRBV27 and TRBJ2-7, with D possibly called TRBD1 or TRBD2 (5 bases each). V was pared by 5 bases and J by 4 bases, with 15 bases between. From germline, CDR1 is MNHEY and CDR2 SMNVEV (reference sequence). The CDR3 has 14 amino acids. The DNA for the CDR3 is TGTGCCAGCAGTCCCGGGGCAGAACGATACGAGCAGTACTTC. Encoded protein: CASSPGAERYEQYF.

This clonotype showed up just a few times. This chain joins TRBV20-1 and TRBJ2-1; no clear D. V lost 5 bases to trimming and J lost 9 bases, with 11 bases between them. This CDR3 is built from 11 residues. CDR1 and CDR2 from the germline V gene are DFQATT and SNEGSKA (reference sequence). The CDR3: CSAPTWGEQFF. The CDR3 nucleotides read TGCAGTGCTCCCACTTGGGGTGAGCAGTTCTTC.

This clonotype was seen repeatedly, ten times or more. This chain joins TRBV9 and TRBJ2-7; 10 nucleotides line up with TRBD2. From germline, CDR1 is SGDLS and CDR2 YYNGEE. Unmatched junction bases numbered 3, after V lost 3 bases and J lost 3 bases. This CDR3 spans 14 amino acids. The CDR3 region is CASSASGSFYEQYF. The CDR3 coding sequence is TGTGCCAGCAGCGCTAGCGGGAGTTTCTACGAGCAGTACTTC.

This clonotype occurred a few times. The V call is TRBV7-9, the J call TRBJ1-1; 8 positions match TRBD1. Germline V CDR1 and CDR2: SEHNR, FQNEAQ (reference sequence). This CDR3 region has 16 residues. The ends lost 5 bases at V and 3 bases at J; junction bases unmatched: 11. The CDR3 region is CASSPRQGAVYTEAFF. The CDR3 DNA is TGTGCCAGCAGCCCACGTCAGGGGGCCGTATACACTGAAGCTTTCTTT.

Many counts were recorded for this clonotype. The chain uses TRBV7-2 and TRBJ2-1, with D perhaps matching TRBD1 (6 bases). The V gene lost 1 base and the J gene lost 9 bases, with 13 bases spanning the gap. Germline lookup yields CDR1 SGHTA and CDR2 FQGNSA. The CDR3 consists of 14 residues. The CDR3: CASSLVTVGGEQFF. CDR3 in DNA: TGTGCCAGCAGCTTAGTTACGGTAGGGGGTGAGCAGTTCTTC. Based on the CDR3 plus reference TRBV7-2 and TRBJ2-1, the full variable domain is GAGVSQSPSNKVTEKGKDVELRCDPISGHTALYWYRQSLGQGLEFLIYFQGNSAPDKSGLPSDRFSAERTGGSVSTLTIQRTQQEDSAVYLCASSLVTVGGEQFFGPGTRLTVL.

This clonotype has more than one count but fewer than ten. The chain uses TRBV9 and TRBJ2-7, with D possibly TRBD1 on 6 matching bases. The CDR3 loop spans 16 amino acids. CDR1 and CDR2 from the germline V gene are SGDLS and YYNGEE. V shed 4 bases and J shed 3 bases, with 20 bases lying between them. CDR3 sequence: CASSSSSGTMVYEQYF. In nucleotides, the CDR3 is TGTGCCAGCAGCTCCTCCTCGGGGACAATGGTCTACGAGCAGTACTTC.

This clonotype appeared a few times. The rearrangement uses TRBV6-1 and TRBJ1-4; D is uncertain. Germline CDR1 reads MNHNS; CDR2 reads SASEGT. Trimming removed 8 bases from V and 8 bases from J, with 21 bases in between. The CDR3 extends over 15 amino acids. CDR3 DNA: TGTGCCAGCGCACCCCGGGTGGTAGTAGGAGAAAAACTGTTTTTT. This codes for CASAPRVVVGEKLFF.

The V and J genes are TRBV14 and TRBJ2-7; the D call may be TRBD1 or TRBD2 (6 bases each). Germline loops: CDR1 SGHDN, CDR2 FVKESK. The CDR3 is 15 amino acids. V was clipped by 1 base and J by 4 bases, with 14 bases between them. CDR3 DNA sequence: TGTGCCAGCAGCCAAGTGTCGGGGGCTGGGTACGAGCAGTACTTC. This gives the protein CASSQVSGAGYEQYF.

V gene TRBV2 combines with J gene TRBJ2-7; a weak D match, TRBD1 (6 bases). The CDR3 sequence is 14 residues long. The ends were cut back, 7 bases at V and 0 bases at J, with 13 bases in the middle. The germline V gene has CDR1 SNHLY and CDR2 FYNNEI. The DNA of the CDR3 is TGTGCCAGCACGGACAGTGACGGCTCCTACGAGCAGTACTTC. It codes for CASTDSDGSYEQYF.

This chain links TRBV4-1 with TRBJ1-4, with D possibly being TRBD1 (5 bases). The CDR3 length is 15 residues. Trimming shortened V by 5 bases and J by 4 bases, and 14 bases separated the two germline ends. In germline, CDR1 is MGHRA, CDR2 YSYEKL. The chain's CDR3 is CASSGLGTVNEKLFF. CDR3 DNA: TGCGCCAGCAGCGGGTTAGGGACTGTTAATGAAAAACTGTTTTTT.

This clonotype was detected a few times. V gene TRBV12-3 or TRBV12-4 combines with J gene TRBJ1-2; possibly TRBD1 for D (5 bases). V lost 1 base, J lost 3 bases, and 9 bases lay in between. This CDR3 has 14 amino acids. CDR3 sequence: CASSLGRGYYGYTF. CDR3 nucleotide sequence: TGTGCCAGCAGTTTAGGTCGGGGGTACTATGGCTACACCTTC.

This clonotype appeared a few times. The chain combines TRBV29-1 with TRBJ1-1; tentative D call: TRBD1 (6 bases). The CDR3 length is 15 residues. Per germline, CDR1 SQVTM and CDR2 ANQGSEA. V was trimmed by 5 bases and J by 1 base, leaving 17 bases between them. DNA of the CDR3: TGCAGCGTTCTCGGGACACCACTGGGGAACACTGAAGCTTTCTTT. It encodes CSVLGTPLGNTEAFF.

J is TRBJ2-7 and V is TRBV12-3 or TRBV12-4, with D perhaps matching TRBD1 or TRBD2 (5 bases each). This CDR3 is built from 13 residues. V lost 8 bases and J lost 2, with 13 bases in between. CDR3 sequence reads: CASGGGETYEQYF. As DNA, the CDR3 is TGTGCCAGCGGGGGTGGGGAAACCTACGAGCAGTACTTC.

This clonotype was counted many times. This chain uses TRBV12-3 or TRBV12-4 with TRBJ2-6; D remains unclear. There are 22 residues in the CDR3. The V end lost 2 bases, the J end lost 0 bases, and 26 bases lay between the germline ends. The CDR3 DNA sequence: TGTGCCAGCAGTTTAAGGCAGTTCCGGCGAACAGTCAACCCCTCTGGGGCCAACGTCCTGACTTTC. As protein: CASSLRQFRRTVNPSGANVLTF.

This CDR3 reads CASSLGPLGGTGANVLTF. The CDR3 DNA sequence: TGTGCCAGCAGCTTAGGGCCGCTGGGCGGGACTGGGGCCAACGTCCTGACTTTC. V and J are TRBV11-1 and TRBJ2-6; TRBD2 might be the D (6 bases). V lost 1 base, J lost 2 bases, and 15 bases lay in between. Germline V gives CDR1 SGHAT, CDR2 FQDESV (reference sequence). This CDR3 contains 18 residues.

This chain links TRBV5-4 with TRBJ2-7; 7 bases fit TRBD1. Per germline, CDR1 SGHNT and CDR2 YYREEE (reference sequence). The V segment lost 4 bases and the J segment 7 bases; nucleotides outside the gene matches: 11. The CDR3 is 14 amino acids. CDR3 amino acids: CASSPTGVASEQYF. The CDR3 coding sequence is TGTGCCAGCAGCCCCACAGGGGTGGCTTCGGAGCAGTACTTC.

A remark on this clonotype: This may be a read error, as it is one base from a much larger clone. The CDR3 DNA follows: TGTGCCAGCAGTGAATATAGGTTCGGAGACGAGCAGTTCTTC. Amino acid sequence: CASSEYRFGDEQFF. V is TRBV25-1 and J is TRBJ2-1; no firm D call. V lost 0 bases, J lost 10 bases, and 13 bases lay in between. CDR1 and CDR2 from the germline V gene are MGHDK and SYGVNS. This CDR3 comprises 14 residues.